Described below is a single T cell receptor (beta chain) sequence and its context. This clone has only a few counts. It has no known antigen specificity. Within one base of it there is no much larger clone, and no base qualities were kept. The data originate from a study of cytomegalovirus exposure and HLA in healthy donors (TCRdb year 2017). General notes on the study: According to an earlier analysis of 587 of the donors, about 180 million T cells yielded 117 million unique TCR beta sequences and less than 300 Gb of sequence data. The later analysis used no new phenotypic data to find candidate immune exposures, relying instead on TCR beta sequences and their occurrence across donors. An early release that covered some 630 HLA-typed donors contained approximately 290 gigabases of sequencing data and 70 million to 100 million unique TCR sequences. The study used immunosequencing to profile the T cell repertoires of under 700 subjects and linked those repertoires to cytomegalovirus serostatus. A later genetic analysis took genome-wide SNP genotypes for 398 of the 666 donors and used that subset as a discovery cohort. Of the roughly 400 genotyped donors, around 81% fell in the genetic ancestry cluster associated with self-reported Caucasian donors. A separate validation cohort of approximately 130 different subjects was used in addition to the 666-subject first cohort. Every discovery cohort repertoire had been produced on one sequencing platform. Across 300 to 400 genotyped donors of the cohort, an average of 235,054 unique TCR beta nucleotide sequences per donor were sequenced, and approximately 17% of those sequences were non-productive. Several DR-DQ haplotypes were handled as single units for association and clustering because linkage in the cohort was strong. HLA typing covered class I and class II loci at four-digit resolution. In an earlier analysis of 587 of the donors, high-throughput TCR beta sequencing was used to judge whether each TCR beta V gene segment behaved as functional or pseudogenic. The aim of the study was to test whether cataloging public T cell receptors could identify signatures of past pathogen exposure. A later analysis re-analyzed previously published TCR beta repertoires from roughly 690 donors and added high-resolution HLA genotyping to study TCR occurrence patterns. Donor age, sex, ethnicity and CMV serostatus were compiled together with the repertoire data. High-throughput TCR immunosequencing, statistical association of individual TCRs with disease status, and machine learning were combined to predict cytomegalovirus infection status. The number of typed donors differed by locus: about 629-630 for A, B, C, DRB1 and DQB1; some 500 for DQA1; approximately 600 for DPA1; and around 450 for DPB1. Study-wide conclusions, independent of this receptor: A further reported finding was that TCR beta sequences accurately predicted the HLA-A and HLA-B alleles for most subjects in the first cohort. Because HLA typing was unavailable for some donors at each locus, only the typed subset was used in association tests. A later analysis associated 15,000 or so TCR beta sequences with specific HLA alleles at a false discovery rate of 0.05. In an earlier analysis of some 500 of the donors, most TCR beta V segments were observed in productive rearrangements about 87% or about 30% of the time, broadly matching IMGT annotations. The authors suggested that the approach could potentially be generalized to other disease states and immunological phenotypes. Assigning TCR associations to individual alleles was difficult when HLA alleles, especially DR and DQ, strongly co-occurred. A few of the identified cytomegalovirus-associated TCR beta chains were confirmed in vitro to be specific for cytomegalovirus antigens. In both the original and validation cohorts, the classifier was reported to diagnose cytomegalovirus status with high specificity and sensitivity. For the cohort, immune exposure information was limited to CMV serostatus. The sequencing pipeline was judged likely to have produced a cluster of highly shared sequence variants as a technical artifact. The 87-base-pair reads could not distinguish some IMGT-functional V segments, including TRBV6-2 and TRBV6-3, so those segments were excluded. Because counts were too low, roughly 17 rarely observed V segments, including chromosome 9 orphons, were left out of the earlier analysis of about 620 of the donors. Presence/absence analyses assumed roughly uniform sequencing depth across donors, an assumption that may not hold. In a later analysis, TCR association rates were found to vary across HLA loci, with the most associated TCRs seen for DRB1 alleles and the fewest for HLA-C alleles. In a later analysis, most CMV-associated TCR beta chains were found to appear HLA-restricted, with HLA associations seemingly driven largely by CMV exposure. V-gene and J-gene trimming of TCR beta chains was associated with a missense DCLRE1C variant in a later genetic analysis, and the association was replicated in an independent cohort. Several of the top co-occurrence clusters appeared to be linked to parvovirus B19, influenza, CMV and Epstein-Barr virus, according to a later analysis. In a later genetic analysis, fewer N-insertions in productive TCRs were reported among donors in an Asian-associated ancestry cluster than the approximately 630-donor mean. Most TCR sequences were observed very rarely across donors, whereas some public TCRs were present in many individuals. This cohort had only TCR beta chains sequenced, and the lack of alpha or paired-chain data limited which features could be detected. The study gave a list of about 170 TCR beta chains associated with cytomegalovirus. Compared with equally common non-associated chains, HLA-associated TCR beta chains in a later analysis were more clonally expanded and had lower generation probabilities. Linkage disequilibrium might explain the correlated functional status among segregating V segments, but an unknown experimental factor could not be ruled out.

The CDR1 and CDR2 encoded by the germline V gene (reference sequence) are MNHEY and SMNVEV. From the cysteine up to the phenylalanine, the CDR3 has a length of 12 residues. CDR3 DNA only is kept here, 36 bases in frame from base 1. V sheds 5 bases and J sheds 4 bases, leaving 8 bases between their ends. Receptors were amplified or captured by the immunoSEQ multiplex PCR assay. A mixture of 60 forward primers for TCR Vbeta segments and 13 reverse primers for TCR Jbeta segments was used in the multiplex PCR. The CDR3 region of rearranged TCR beta genes was amplified from genomic DNA by a multiplex PCR assay. The Illumina HiSeq System was used to sequence the amplified TCR beta libraries as 87-base-pair reads. As for how the authors treated the data: A later analysis tallied around 82 million unique TCR beta chains across the 666 repertoires, and approximately 11 million of those chains were shared by two or more donors. To remove PCR and sequencing errors, raw reads were error-corrected and collapsed into unique sequences using a nearest-neighbor algorithm that merged closely related sequences. CDR3 sequences were aligned to IMGT reference sequences to assign V, D and J gene segments. For a sequence to be retained, a match of at least six nucleotides to both a V gene segment and a J gene segment was required. A rearrangement counted as productive if the CDR3 had no stop codons and remained in frame with V and J, and every other rearrangement counted as non-productive. Following IMGT convention, CDR3 was defined as the stretch from the second conserved V-encoded cysteine up to the conserved J-encoded phenylalanine. Sequences without an unambiguous match to a single V gene segment were excluded from the earlier analysis of over 500 of the donors. An earlier analysis of 587 of the donors classified V segments as functional when productive rearrangements were above 56.7% and as segregating when the standard deviation between donors was above 5%. To diagnose cytomegalovirus status from the catalog of TCR beta chain sequences, a statistical classification framework was built. In a later analysis, TCR nucleotide sequences were compared against IMGT/GENE-DB human TR gene sequences so that V and J genes could be assigned. Using the TCRdist pipeline, a later analysis assigned CDR3 sequences along with most-parsimonious VDJ recombination scenarios. In a later analysis, every TCR beta chain was defined by the combination of its CDR3 amino acid sequence and its V-gene family, and reads without a unique V-gene family were dropped. As a way to deal with suspected cross-contamination and a sequencing artifact, a later analysis dropped 450 to 600 nucleotide sequences that were highly shared and had low generation probability. In a later analysis, a clonal expansion index was calculated for each public chain from normalized within-repertoire ranks of inferred template counts. Generation probabilities in a later analysis came from a VDJ recombination model fitted to out-of-frame rearrangements, and those results were checked against IGoR. In a later analysis, TCR-TCR, TCR-HLA and TCR-CMV co-occurrence was scored with hypergeometric tests, and a repertoire-size bias correction was applied to TCR pairs. In a later analysis, false discovery rates were estimated by permuting HLA or CMV assignments 20 times. A later analysis grouped co-occurring TCRs with DBSCAN, adding TCRdist sequence similarity when clustering within HLA-allele-positive subsets. Repertoires with fewer than 30,000 or more than 120,000 public chains, plus five repertoires with anomalous nucleotide sharing, were excluded from co-occurrence clustering. The table comes from immuneACCESS by way of TCRdb, which keeps in-frame sequences with V and J called. Part of the clones is missing from these tables; in studies checked, under half for an unresolved V gene and the rest for unknown reasons. That table is the source of V, J and clone size, and D and trimming were worked out from the DNA. A total of some 79,000 clones appear in this sample, around 66% of them only once. Clones ranked in the top ten supply approximately 15% of the sample.

The cohort was made up of about 610 healthy bone marrow donors. At the time of sampling, all cohort members were nominally healthy, though unrecorded immune exposures were likely present. The donor tested CMV seropositive, placing the donor among the 289 seropositive members of the cohort. A peripheral blood sample was provided by each donor, and peripheral blood mononuclear cells were used for TCR beta sequencing. The Qiagen DNeasy Blood Extraction Kit was used to extract genomic DNA from the blood cell samples. This sequence was found in a middle-aged woman in good health and CMV-seropositive. Sequencing was carried out using PBMCs. The V and J segments used are TRBV27 and TRBJ2-5; the D gene remains uncertain. Here is the DNA: TGTGCCAGCAGTATCATCGGAGAGACCCAGTACTTC. This encodes CASSIIGETQYF.